This paragraph reports one TCR beta chain. No antigen is known for it. The sample holds no much larger clone one base away, and base qualities are not on file. Each donor gave one peripheral blood draw, around 0.12 L on average, collected into heparinised tubes. A BD FACSAria II and a panel including CD45RO, CCR7, CD25, CD127, CD95 and CD27 were used to sort naive, central memory, regulatory and stem cell-like memory CD4+ T cells. Purity was above 95% for every sorted population. PBMCs were separated immediately by Lymphoprep density gradient centrifugation and were stained directly, without being cultured. To minimize batch effects, samples were stained and sorted in pairs, one healthy donor with one patient per experiment. The data originate from a study of beta chain features in type 1 diabetes (dated by TCRdb to 2016 to 2019). Study-level background: Mean age, gender distribution, total cell number and subset yield did not differ between patients and healthy donors. A total of approximately 110,000,000 sorted cells were examined across all samples, and a strong correlation was observed between cell number per subset and RNA yield. The study compared the TCRB repertoires of sorted circulating CD4+ T cell subsets in recently diagnosed type 1 diabetes patients with those in matched healthy donors. Regulatory and stem cell-like memory subsets were isolated from only 8 patients and about eight healthy donors, whereas naive and central memory subsets came from all 30 or so donors. The study at large found these results: At VDJ recombination sites, patients with type 1 diabetes made fewer insertions and deleted more nucleotides, a pattern implying thymic rearrangement abnormalities. Naive, central memory and regulatory TCRB repertoires appeared to be more similar among patients than among healthy donors. HLA sub-analyses involved small numbers of individuals, so any influence of HLA type on TCRB rearrangement remained unresolved. PCR might favor shorter templates, but patient and control samples were amplified and corrected together, so any skew would affect both groups equally. Because cDNA rather than genomic DNA was sequenced, highly expressing activated cells could have been over-represented, although no difference in activation and CD3 levels was found between groups. In all four CD4+ subsets, TCRB CDR3 length was moderately but significantly shorter in type 1 diabetes patients.

All of the isolated RNA was reverse transcribed with the High Capacity cDNA Reverse Transcription Kit, so expressed TCRB transcripts were sequenced. Naive, central memory and regulatory T cell samples underwent deep immunoSEQ sequencing, averaging approximately 3.3 million total reads per sample. Sorted cells were lysed in RLT buffer, and RNA was extracted using DNase-treated RNeasy Micro or Mini kits according to cell number. Each cell subset was processed separately to prevent cross-contamination, with patient and healthy donor samples processed together. TCRB sequences were amplified from cDNA with the immunoSEQ multiplex PCR, producing 87-bp fragments spanning the CDR3 region. Amplicons were sequenced on the Illumina HiSeq platform. The original methods were these. PCR bias was corrected computationally using synthetic template baselines, and reads within Hamming distance 2 were collapsed, with unmergeable singletons discarded. Reads were aligned against IMGT so that V, D and J genes, CDR3 length and insertions or deletions at six rearrangement sites could be assigned. Within each subset, clonotype counts were normalized to sorted cell number, after which true diversity and Gini coefficients were computed with the tcR R package. The overlap coefficient, calculated on TCRB nucleotide sequences, was used to quantify repertoire sharing. Out-of-frame TCRB sequences from naive cells were analyzed as a proxy for the pre-selection repertoire. TCRdb stores this immuneACCESS table with in-frame sequences only. Part of the clones is absent; in the studies checked, under half of the shortfall reflects unresolved V genes, and no reason is known for the rest. That table is the source of V, J and clone size, and D and trimming were worked out from the DNA. The table for this sample lists approximately 240,000 clones; around 15% of them were counted only once. About 0.08% of the sample comes from the top ten.

Taken from the germline V gene, the CDR1 and CDR2 loops are MDHEN and SYDVKM. CDR3 length: 15 amino acids, cysteine to phenylalanine. The entry retains the CDR3 DNA only, 45 bases that are in frame from base 1. V trim: 5 bases; J trim: 3 bases; unmatched bases: 5. The sequencing sample was made of naive CD4+ T cells from blood. Per the publication, the cell subset or site label means: true naive CD4+ T cells. The chain is assembled from TRBV28 and TRBJ2-5; 11 bases in between match TRBD1. The TCR was taken from a man younger than 40 with type 1 diabetes. Here the CDR3 is given as CASSPGQGAKETQYF. The DNA sequence reads TGTGCCAGCAGTCCTGGACAGGGGGCAAAAGAGACCCAGTACTTC.